This TCR beta chain appears in the sequencing data of a study of blood T cell repertoires in COVID-19. Study as a whole: There were acute and convalescent COVID-19 samples, and they came from the United States, Italy and Spain. Sample material is recorded as cDNA or gDNA derived from T cells, B-cell-depleted T cells, or PBMCs.

Those enrolled, adults aged roughly 18 to 95 years, came from about 24 US areas. Assignments of participants to cohorts depended upon their own reported clinical history. This clone has a single count. Repertoires were generated with immunoSEQ multiplex PCR, while TCRdb's copy carries only in-frame clones and drops some. The top ten hold approximately 1.2% of the sample, which has under 300,000 clones, 91% seen once. The receptor was derived from a human donor in a cohort exposed to, infected with or recovered from COVID-19 (not recorded which). The donor label of this sample is uncertain. Sequencing used PBMCs or T cells enriched from blood (not recorded which).

The CDR3: CASSLGNTIYF. The CDR3 nucleotides are TGTGCCAGTAGCCTCGGAAACACCATATATTTT. The genes are TRBV19 and TRBJ1-3; D is ambiguous. Per germline, CDR1 LNHDA and CDR2 SQIVND (reference sequence). This CDR3 is built from 11 residues. V was clipped by 6 bases and J by 4 bases, with 4 bases between them.